This T cell receptor beta chain was recorded in a study of blood T cell repertoires in COVID-19. Study overall: Nucleic acid was either cDNA or gDNA, and it came from T cells, B-cell-depleted T cells, or PBMCs.

TCRdb keeps only in-frame clones here, not all; method: immunoSEQ multiplex PCR. The sample has approximately 99,000 clones, around 81% seen once. CDR1 and CDR2 (germline): LGHDT, YNNKEL (reference sequence). The CDR3 totals 15 residues. V dropped 3 bases and J dropped 4 bases, with 15 bases sitting between them. The origin of this receptor is a woman in her sixties or seventies with acute or convalescent COVID-19. The sample consisted of peripheral blood. The chain carries TRBV3-1 (or the pseudogene TRBV3-2) and TRBJ2-5, with D tentatively TRBD1 (6 bases). In nucleotides, the CDR3 is TGTGCCAGCAGCCATAGGAACAGGGACGGAGAGACCCAGTACTTC. It translates to CASSHRNRDGETQYF.